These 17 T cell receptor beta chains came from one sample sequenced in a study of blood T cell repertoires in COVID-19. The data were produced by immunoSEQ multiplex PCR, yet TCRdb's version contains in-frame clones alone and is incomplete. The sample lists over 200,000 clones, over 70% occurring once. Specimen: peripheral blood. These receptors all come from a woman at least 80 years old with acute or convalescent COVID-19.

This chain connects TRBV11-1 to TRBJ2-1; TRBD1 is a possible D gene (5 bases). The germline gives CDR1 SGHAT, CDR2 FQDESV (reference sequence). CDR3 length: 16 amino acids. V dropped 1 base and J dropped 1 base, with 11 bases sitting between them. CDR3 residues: CASSLVGAGSYNEQFF. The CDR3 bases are TGTGCCAGCAGCTTAGTTGGGGCTGGTTCCTACAATGAGCAGTTCTTC.

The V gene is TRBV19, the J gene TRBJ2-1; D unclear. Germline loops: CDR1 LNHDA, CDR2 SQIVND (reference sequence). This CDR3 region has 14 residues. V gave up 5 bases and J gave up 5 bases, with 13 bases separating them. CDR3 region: CASSSRSRDNEQFF. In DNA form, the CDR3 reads TGTGCCAGTAGTTCTCGTTCTCGGGACAATGAGCAGTTCTTC.

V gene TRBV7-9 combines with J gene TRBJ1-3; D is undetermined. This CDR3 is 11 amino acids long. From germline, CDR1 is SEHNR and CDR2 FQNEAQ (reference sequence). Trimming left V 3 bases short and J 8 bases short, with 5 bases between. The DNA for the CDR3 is TGTGCCAGCAGCTTGAGGGACACCATATATTTT. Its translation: CASSLRDTIYF.

This CDR3 reads CASSKGQQIETQYF. The CDR3 DNA reads as TGTGCCAGCAGTAAGGGACAGCAGATAGAGACCCAGTACTTC. This sequence joins TRBV11-2 and TRBJ2-5; 7 nucleotides align to TRBD1. V shed 6 bases, J shed 4 bases, and the junction held 8 bases outside the gene matches. The CDR3 sequence is 14 residues long. Germline CDR1 and CDR2: SGHAT and FQNNGV.

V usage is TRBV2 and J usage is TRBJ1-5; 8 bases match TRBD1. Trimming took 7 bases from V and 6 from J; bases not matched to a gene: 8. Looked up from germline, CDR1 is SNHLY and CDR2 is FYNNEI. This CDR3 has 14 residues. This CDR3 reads CASKMDRAAQPQHF. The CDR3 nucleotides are TGTGCCAGCAAGATGGACAGGGCGGCTCAGCCCCAGCATTTT. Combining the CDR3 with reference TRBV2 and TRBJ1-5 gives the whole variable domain EPEVTQTPSHQVTQMGQEVILRCVPISNHLYFYWYRQILGQKVEFLVSFYNNEISEKSEIFDDQFSVERPDGSNFTLKIRSTKLEDSAMYFCASKMDRAAQPQHFGDGTRLSIL.

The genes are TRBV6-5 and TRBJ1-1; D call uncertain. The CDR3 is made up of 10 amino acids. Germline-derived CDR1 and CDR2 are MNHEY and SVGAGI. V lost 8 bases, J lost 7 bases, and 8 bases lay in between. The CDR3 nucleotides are TGTGCCAGCTCCCTAATTGAAGCTTTCTTT. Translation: CASSLIEAFF.

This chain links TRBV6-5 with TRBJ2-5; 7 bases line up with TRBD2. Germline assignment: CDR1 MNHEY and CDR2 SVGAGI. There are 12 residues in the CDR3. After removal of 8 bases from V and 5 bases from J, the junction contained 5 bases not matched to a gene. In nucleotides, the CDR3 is TGTGCCAGCCGACGGGGGGAGGAGACCCAGTACTTC. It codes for CASRRGEETQYF.

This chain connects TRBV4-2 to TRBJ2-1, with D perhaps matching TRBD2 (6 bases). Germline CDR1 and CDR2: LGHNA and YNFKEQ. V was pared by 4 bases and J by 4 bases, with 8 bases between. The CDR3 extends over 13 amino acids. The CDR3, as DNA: TGTGCCAGCAGCCGACTAGGGTACAATGAGCAGTTCTTC. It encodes CASSRLGYNEQFF.

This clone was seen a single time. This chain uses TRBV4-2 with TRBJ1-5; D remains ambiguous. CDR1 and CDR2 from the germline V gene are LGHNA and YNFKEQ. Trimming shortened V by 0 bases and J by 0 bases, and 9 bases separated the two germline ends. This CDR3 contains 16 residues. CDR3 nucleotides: TGTGCCAGCAGCCAAGACCGCCAGTCTAGCAATCAGCCCCAGCATTTT. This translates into CASSQDRQSSNQPQHF.

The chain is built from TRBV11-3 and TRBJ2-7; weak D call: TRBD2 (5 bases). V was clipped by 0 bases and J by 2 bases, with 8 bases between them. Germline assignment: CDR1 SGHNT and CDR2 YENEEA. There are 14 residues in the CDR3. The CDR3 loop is CASSLEFGAYEQYF. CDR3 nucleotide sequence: TGTGCCAGCAGCTTAGAGTTCGGGGCCTACGAGCAGTACTTC.

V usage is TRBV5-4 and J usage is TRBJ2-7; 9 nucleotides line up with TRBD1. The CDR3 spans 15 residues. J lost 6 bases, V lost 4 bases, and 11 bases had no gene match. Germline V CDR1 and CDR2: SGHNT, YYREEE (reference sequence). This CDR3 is CASSLPGQGISEQYF. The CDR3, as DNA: TGTGCCAGCAGCCTACCGGGACAGGGTATAAGCGAGCAGTACTTC. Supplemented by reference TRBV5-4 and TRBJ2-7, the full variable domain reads ETGVTQSPTHLIKTRGQQVTLRCSSQSGHNTVSWYQQALGQGPQFIFQYYREEENGRGNFPPRFSGLQFPNYSSELNVNALELDDSALYLCASSLPGQGISEQYFGPGTRLTVT.

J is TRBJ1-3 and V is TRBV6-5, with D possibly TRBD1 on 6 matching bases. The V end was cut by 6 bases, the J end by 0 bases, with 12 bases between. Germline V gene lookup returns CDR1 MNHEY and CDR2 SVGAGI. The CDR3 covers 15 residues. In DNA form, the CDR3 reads TGTGCCAGCAGAAAAGGACAGTACTCTGGAAACACCATATATTTT. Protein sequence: CASRKGQYSGNTIYF.

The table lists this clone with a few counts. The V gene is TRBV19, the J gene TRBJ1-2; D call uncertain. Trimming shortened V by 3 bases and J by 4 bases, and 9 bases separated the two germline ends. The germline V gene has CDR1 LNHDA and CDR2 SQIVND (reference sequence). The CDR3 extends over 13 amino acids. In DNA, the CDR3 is TGTGCCAGTAGTATTGAGCCGATCTATGGCTACACCTTC. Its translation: CASSIEPIYGYTF.

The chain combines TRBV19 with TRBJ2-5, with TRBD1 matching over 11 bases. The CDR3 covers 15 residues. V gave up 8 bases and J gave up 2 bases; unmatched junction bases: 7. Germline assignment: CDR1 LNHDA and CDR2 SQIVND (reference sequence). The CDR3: CASGEGQGGQETQYF. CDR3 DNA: TGTGCCAGTGGGGAGGGACAGGGGGGACAAGAGACCCAGTACTTC. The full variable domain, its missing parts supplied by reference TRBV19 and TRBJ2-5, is DGGITQSPKYLFRKEGQNVTLSCEQNLNHDAMYWYRQDPGQGLRLIYYSQIVNDFQKGDIAEGYSVSREKKESFPLTVTSAQKNPTAFYLCASGEGQGGQETQYFGPGTRLLVL.

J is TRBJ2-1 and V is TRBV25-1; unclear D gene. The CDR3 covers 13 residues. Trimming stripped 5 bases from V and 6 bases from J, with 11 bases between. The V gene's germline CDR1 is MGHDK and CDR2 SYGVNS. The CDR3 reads CASSNSLVNEQFF. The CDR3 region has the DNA TGTGCCAGCAGTAACAGCTTAGTCAATGAGCAGTTCTTC.

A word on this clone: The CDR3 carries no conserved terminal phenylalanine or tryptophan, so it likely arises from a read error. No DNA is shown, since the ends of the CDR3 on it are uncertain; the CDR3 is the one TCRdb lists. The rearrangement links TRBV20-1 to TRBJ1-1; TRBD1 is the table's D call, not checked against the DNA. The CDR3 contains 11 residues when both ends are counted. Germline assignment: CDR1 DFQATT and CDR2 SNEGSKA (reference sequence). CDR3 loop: CSARARQEQPL.

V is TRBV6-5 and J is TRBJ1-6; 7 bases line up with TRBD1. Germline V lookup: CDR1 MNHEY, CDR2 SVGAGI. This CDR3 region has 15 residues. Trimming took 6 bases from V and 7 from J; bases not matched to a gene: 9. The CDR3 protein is CASRGWDSQNSPLHF. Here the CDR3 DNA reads TGTGCCAGCAGGGGCTGGGACAGTCAAAATTCACCCCTCCACTTT.